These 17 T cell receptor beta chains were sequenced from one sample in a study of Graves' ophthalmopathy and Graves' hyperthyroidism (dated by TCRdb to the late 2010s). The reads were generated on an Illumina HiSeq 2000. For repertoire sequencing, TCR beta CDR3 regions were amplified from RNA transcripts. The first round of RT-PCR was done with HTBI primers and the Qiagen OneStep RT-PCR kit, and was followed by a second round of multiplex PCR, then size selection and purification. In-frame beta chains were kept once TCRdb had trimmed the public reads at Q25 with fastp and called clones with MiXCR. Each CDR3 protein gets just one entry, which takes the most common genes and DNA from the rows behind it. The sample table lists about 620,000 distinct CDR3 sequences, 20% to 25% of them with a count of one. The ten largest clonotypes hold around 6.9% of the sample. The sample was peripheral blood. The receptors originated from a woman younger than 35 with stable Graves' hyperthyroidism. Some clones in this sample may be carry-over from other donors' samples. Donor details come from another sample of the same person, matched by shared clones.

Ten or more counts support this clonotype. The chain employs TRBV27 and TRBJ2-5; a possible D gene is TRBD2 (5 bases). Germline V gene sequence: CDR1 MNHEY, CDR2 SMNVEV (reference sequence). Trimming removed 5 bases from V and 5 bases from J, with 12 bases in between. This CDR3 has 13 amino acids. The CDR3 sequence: CASSGRLGETQYF. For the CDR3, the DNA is TGTGCCAGCAGTGGGAGACTGGGGGAGACCCAGTACTTC.

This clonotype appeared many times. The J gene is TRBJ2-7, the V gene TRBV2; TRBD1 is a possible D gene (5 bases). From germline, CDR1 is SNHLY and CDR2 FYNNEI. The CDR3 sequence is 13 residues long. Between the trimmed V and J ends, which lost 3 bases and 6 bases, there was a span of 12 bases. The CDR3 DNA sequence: TGTGCCAGCAGTGACCAGGGTCGCGGCGAGCAGTACTTC. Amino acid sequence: CASSDQGRGEQYF. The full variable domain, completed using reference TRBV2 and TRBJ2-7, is EPEVTQTPSHQVTQMGQEVILRCVPISNHLYFYWYRQILGQKVEFLVSFYNNEISEKSEIFDDQFSVERPDGSNFTLKIRSTKLEDSAMYFCASSDQGRGEQYFGPGTRLTVT.

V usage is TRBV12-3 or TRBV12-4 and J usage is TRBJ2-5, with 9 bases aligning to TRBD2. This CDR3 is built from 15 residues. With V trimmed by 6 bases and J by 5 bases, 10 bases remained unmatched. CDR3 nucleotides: TGTGCCAGCAGATCTTTAGCGGGAGAGGATGAGACCCAGTACTTC. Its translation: CASRSLAGEDETQYF.

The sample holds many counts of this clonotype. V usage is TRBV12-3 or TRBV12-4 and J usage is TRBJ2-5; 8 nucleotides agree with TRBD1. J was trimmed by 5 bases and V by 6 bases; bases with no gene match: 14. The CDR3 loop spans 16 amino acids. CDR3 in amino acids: CASSNPRDRGRETQYF. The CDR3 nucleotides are TGTGCCAGCAGCAACCCTAGAGACAGGGGCAGGGAGACCCAGTACTTC.

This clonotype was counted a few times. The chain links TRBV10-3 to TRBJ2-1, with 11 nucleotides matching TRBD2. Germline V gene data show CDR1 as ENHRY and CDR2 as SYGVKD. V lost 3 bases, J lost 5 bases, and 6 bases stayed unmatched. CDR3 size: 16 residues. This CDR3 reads CAISESSSGGDNEQFF. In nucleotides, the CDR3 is TGTGCCATCAGTGAATCCAGTAGCGGGGGGGACAATGAGCAGTTCTTC.

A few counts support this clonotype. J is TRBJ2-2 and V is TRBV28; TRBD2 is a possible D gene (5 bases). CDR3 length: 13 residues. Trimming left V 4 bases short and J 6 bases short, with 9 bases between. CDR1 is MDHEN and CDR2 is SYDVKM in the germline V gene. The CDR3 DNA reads TGTGCCAGCAGTTCCGGGGTTGCCGGGGAGCTGTTTTTT. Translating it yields CASSSGVAGELFF.

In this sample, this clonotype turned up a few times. Here the CDR3 DNA reads TGTGCCAGCAGCTTAGGGGCTAGCCGACCGAACACCGGGGAGCTGTTTTTT. Amino acid sequence: CASSLGASRPNTGELFF. The chain couples TRBV11-1 to TRBJ2-2, with D possibly TRBD2 on 5 matching bases. The V gene's germline CDR1 is SGHAT and CDR2 FQDESV (reference sequence). V gave up 1 base and J gave up 0 bases, with 12 bases separating them. The CDR3 loop spans 17 amino acids.

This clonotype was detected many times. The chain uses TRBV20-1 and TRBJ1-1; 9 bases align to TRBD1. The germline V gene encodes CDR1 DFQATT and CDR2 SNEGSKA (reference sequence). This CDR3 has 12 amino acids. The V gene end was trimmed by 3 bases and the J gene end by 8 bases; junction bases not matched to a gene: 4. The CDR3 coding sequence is TGCAGTGCTAGGGACAGGGGTACCGAAGCTTTCTTT. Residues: CSARDRGTEAFF.

CDR3 sequence reads: CASSLVGQGLSMNTEAFF. CDR3 sequence (DNA): TGTGCCAGCAGCTTAGTGGGGCAGGGCTTGTCAATGAACACTGAAGCTTTCTTT. The chain is built from TRBV11-3 and TRBJ1-1; D might be TRBD1 (5 bases). The ends were cut back, 1 base at V and 0 bases at J, with 18 bases in the middle. The germline CDR1 and CDR2 sequences are SGHNT and YENEEA. The CDR3 covers 18 residues.

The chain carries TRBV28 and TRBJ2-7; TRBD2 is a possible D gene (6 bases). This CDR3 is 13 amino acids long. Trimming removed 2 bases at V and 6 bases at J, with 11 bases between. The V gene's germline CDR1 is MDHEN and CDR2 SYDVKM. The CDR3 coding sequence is TGTGCCAGCAGTTTACCGGGACTGGGCGAGCAGTACTTC. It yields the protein CASSLPGLGEQYF.

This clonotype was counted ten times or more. This chain's CDR3 is CSVGQGGGYTF. The CDR3 DNA is TGCAGCGTTGGACAGGGAGGTGGCTACACCTTC. The V and J genes are TRBV29-1 and TRBJ1-2; TRBD1 matches 7 bases. The V and J ends lost 4 bases and 7 bases, in that order; junction bases with no gene match: 3. There are 11 residues in the CDR3. Germline V CDR1 and CDR2: SQVTM, ANQGSEA. Full variable domain (missing parts from reference TRBV29-1 and TRBJ1-2): SAVISQKPSRDICQRGTSLTIQCQVDSQVTMMFWYRQQPGQSLTLIATANQGSEATYESGFVIDKFPISRPNLTFSTLTVSNMSPEDSSIYLCSVGQGGGYTFGSGTRLTVV.

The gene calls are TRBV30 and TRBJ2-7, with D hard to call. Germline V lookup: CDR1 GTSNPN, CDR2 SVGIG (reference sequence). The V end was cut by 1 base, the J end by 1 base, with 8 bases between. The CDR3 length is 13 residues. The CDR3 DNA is TGTGCCTGGAGTGGGGGTTTATCCTACGAGCAGTACTTC. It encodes CAWSGGLSYEQYF.

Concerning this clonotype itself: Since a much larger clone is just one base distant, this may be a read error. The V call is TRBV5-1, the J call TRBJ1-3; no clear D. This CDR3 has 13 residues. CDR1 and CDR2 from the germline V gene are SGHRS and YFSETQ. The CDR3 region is CSSSPTAGNTIYF. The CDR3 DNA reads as TGCTCCAGCAGCCCCACGGCTGGAAACACCATATATTTT.

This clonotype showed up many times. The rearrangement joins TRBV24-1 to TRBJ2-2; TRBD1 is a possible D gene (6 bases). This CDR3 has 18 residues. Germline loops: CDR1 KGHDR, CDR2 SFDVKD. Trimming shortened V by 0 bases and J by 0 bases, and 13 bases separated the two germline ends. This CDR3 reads CATSDLPNRVTNTGELFF. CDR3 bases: TGTGCCACCAGTGATTTGCCCAACAGGGTGACGAACACCGGGGAGCTGTTTTTT.

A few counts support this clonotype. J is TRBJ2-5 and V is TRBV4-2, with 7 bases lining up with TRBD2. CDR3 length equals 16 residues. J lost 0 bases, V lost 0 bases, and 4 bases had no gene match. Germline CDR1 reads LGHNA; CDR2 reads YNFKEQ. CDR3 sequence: CASSQEPAGYQETQYF. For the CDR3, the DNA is TGTGCCAGCAGCCAAGAGCCAGCGGGGTACCAAGAGACCCAGTACTTC.

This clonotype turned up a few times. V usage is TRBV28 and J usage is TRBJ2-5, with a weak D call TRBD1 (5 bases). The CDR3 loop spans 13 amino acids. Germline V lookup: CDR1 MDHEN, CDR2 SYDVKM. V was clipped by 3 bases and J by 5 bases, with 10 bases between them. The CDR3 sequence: CASSFQGMETQYF. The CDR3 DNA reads TGTGCCAGCAGTTTTCAGGGTATGGAGACCCAGTACTTC.

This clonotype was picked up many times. The CDR3 region is CATSRDLQNYEQYF. The CDR3 nucleotides read TGTGCCACCAGCAGAGATCTACAGAACTACGAGCAGTACTTC. The chain has TRBV15 and TRBJ2-7; D gene ambiguous. V lost 0 bases and J 3 bases, leaving 9 bases between the germline ends. The CDR3 has 14 residues. The germline gives CDR1 LNHNV, CDR2 YYDKDF (reference sequence).